The 32 T cell receptor beta chains given below trace back to one sample, sequenced in a study of cytomegalovirus exposure and HLA in healthy donors. Researchers ran the PCR with 60 Vbeta and 13 Jbeta primers. TCRdb's table, derived via immunoSEQ multiplex PCR, lists solely in-frame clones and lacks some. The top ten clones hold less than 1.3% of a sample with approximately 190,000 clones, 87% of them seen once. Source material: PBMCs. These receptors were obtained from a boy aged 2 to 10 in good health and CMV-seronegative.

This chain joins TRBV5-3 and TRBJ1-5; D unclear. TRBV5-3 is known as an ORF, though its function is uncertain. The V end lost 5 bases, the J end lost 3 bases, and 12 bases lay between the germline ends. The CDR3 extends over 14 amino acids. The CDR3 loop is CARSVGRDNQPQHF. For the CDR3, the DNA is TGTGCCAGAAGTGTGGGGAGGGACAATCAGCCCCAGCATTTT.

This rearrangement joins TRBV5-1 to TRBJ2-1, with 7 bases matching TRBD2. The J segment lost 4 bases and the V segment lost 4 bases, leaving 8 bases of the junction unmatched. Per germline, CDR1 SGHRS and CDR2 YFSETQ. The CDR3 consists of 15 residues. The CDR3 nucleotides read TGCGCCAGCAGCCGGTCCGAGCGGGGATACAATGAGCAGTTCTTC. Translating it yields CASSRSERGYNEQFF.

The chain joins TRBV13 to TRBJ2-3, with TRBD2 as a possible D gene (6 bases). With 3 bases removed from V and 6 bases from J, the gap between germline ends came to 13 bases. CDR3 length equals 14 residues. Germline V gene sequence: CDR1 PRHDT, CDR2 FYEKMQ (reference sequence). CDR3 coding DNA: TGTGCCAGCAGCTTCGGCGGGATCGGGGATACGCAGTATTTT. Protein: CASSFGGIGDTQYF.

The chain employs TRBV7-2 and TRBJ1-5; no definite D call. This CDR3 has 9 amino acids. V dropped 11 bases and J dropped 8 bases, with 7 bases sitting between them. Germline V gene sequence: CDR1 SGHTA, CDR2 FQGNSA. CDR3 loop: CAGGEPQHF. CDR3 DNA sequence: TGTGCCGGCGGGGAGCCCCAGCATTTT.

The V gene is TRBV6-1, the J gene TRBJ1-5; D remains ambiguous. V lost 4 bases and J 6 bases, leaving 10 bases between the germline ends. Germline loops: CDR1 MNHNS, CDR2 SASEGT. The CDR3 has 13 amino acids. The DNA of the CDR3 is TGTGCCAGCAGTGCACAGTTTGGTCAGCCCCAGCATTTT. This translates into CASSAQFGQPQHF.

The chain has TRBV4-1 and TRBJ1-5; 8 bases align to TRBD1. Per germline, CDR1 MGHRA and CDR2 YSYEKL. V shed 4 bases, J shed 5 bases, and the junction held 19 bases outside the gene matches. The CDR3 is made up of 19 amino acids. For the CDR3, the DNA is TGCGCCAGCAGCCTTTCCCAACCAATGGGACAGGAATATTATCAGCCCCAGCATTTT. This gives the protein CASSLSQPMGQEYYQPQHF.

The genes are TRBV7-9 and TRBJ1-2; the match to TRBD1 covers 7 bases. The CDR3 has 15 residues. The germline V gene encodes CDR1 SEHNR and CDR2 FQNEAQ (reference sequence). J gave up 4 bases and V 1 base, and 6 bases lay outside the gene matches. This CDR3 reads CASSLVGTEVYGYTF. The CDR3 nucleotides are TGTGCCAGCAGCTTAGTAGGGACAGAGGTCTATGGCTACACCTTC.

V and J are TRBV6-1 and TRBJ1-5; D uncertain. Trimming removed 7 bases at V and 5 bases at J, with 12 bases between. Germline CDR1 is MNHNS and CDR2 is SASEGT. The CDR3 has 13 amino acids. CDR3: CASKTSSDQPQHF. The CDR3 DNA reads as TGTGCCAGCAAGACCTCGAGCGATCAGCCCCAGCATTTT.

This chain connects TRBV6-4 to TRBJ1-1, with unresolved D. The V end lost 3 bases, the J end lost 3 bases, and 11 bases lay between the germline ends. CDR1 is MRHNA, CDR2 SNTAGT, per germline. The CDR3 contains 14 residues. The CDR3 loop is CASSETLAHTEAFF. CDR3 DNA: TGTGCCAGCAGTGAAACATTAGCGCACACTGAAGCTTTCTTT.

The chain links TRBV4-1 to TRBJ2-2; D is possibly TRBD1 (6 bases). CDR1 is MGHRA and CDR2 is YSYEKL in the germline V gene. V was pared by 3 bases and J by 4 bases, with 9 bases between. The CDR3 covers 14 residues. The CDR3 spells CASSQGAGTGELFF. The CDR3 coding sequence is TGCGCCAGCAGCCAGGGGGCCGGCACCGGGGAGCTGTTTTTT.

V is TRBV27 and J is TRBJ2-1; TRBD2 might be the D (5 bases). This CDR3 has 14 amino acids. Trimming shortened V by 4 bases and J by 9 bases, and 16 bases separated the two germline ends. The germline CDR1 and CDR2 sequences are MNHEY and SMNVEV (reference sequence). The CDR3 region is CASSSSPDWGEQFF. The DNA of the CDR3 is TGTGCCAGCAGTTCTAGCCCCGATTGGGGTGAGCAGTTCTTC.

The J gene is TRBJ1-2, the V gene TRBV19, with D unresolved. V lost 5 bases, J lost 3 bases, and 13 bases lay in between. Per the germline V gene, CDR1 is LNHDA and CDR2 is SQIVND (reference sequence). The length of the CDR3 is 14 residues. CDR3 DNA sequence: TGTGCCAGTAGTTACCGGACGGACTACTATGGCTACACCTTC. Translation: CASSYRTDYYGYTF.

This chain connects TRBV15 to TRBJ2-3; no clear D. CDR3 length: 14 residues. Trimming took off 2 bases at V and 6 bases at J, with 12 bases between the two ends. Germline V gene data show CDR1 as LNHNV and CDR2 as YYDKDF (reference sequence). Written as DNA, the CDR3 is TGTGCCACCAGCAGAACCGCGCGATCTGATACGCAGTATTTT. Protein sequence: CATSRTARSDTQYF.

This chain connects TRBV18 to TRBJ2-5, with 11 positions matching TRBD2. The CDR3 runs to 15 residues. Germline V gene sequence: CDR1 KGHSH, CDR2 LQKENI. V was pared by 3 bases and J by 2 bases, with 2 bases of the junction left unmatched. CDR3 protein: CASSPLAGGQETQYF. The CDR3 nucleotides read TGTGCCAGCTCACCGCTAGCGGGGGGACAAGAGACCCAGTACTTC. The full variable domain, rest sourced from reference TRBV18 and TRBJ2-5, is NAGVMQNPRHLVRRRGQEARLRCSPMKGHSHVYWYRQLPEEGLKFMVYLQKENIIDESGMPKERFSAEFPKEGPSILRIQQVVRGDSAAYFCASSPLAGGQETQYFGPGTRLLVL.

V usage is TRBV10-1 and J usage is TRBJ2-7; TRBD1 might be the D (6 bases). The length of the CDR3 is 16 residues. Germline V gene sequence: CDR1 WNHNN, CDR2 SYGVQD (reference sequence). The germline V and J ends were trimmed by 6 bases and 3 bases, with 21 bases remaining between them. The CDR3 is CASSGKKTGDYYEQYF. DNA of the CDR3: TGCGCCAGCAGCGGAAAAAAGACAGGCGACTACTACGAGCAGTACTTC.

The genes are TRBV5-5 and TRBJ1-5; 9 bases fit TRBD1. Germline lookup yields CDR1 SGHKS and CDR2 YYEKEE (reference sequence). The V gene end was trimmed by 2 bases and the J gene end by 4 bases; junction bases not matched to a gene: 4. The CDR3 is made up of 15 amino acids. In nucleotides, the CDR3 is TGTGCCAGCAGCTTAGGGGACAGGGCGAATCAGCCCCAGCATTTT. Translated, it gives CASSLGDRANQPQHF.

V usage is TRBV6-1 and J usage is TRBJ2-5, with 8 bases that match TRBD1. CDR1 and CDR2 (germline): MNHNS, SASEGT. The V segment lost 4 bases and the J segment 7 bases; nucleotides outside the gene matches: 11. The length of the CDR3 is 15 residues. CDR3 sequence (DNA): TGTGCCAGCAGTGGAGGACAGGGACCTTCTGTGACCCAGTACTTC. Translated, it gives CASSGGQGPSVTQYF.

J is TRBJ2-3 and V is TRBV7-9; weak D call: TRBD1 (6 bases). Per germline, CDR1 SEHNR and CDR2 FQNEAQ (reference sequence). The CDR3 is 15 amino acids. The V and J ends lost 5 bases and 6 bases respectively, with 18 bases between them. The DNA of the CDR3 is TGTGCCAGCAGCCCCCCTTTCCAGGGGCGCGATACGCAGTATTTT. Its translation: CASSPPFQGRDTQYF.

The CDR3 protein is CASSSPGGVGTDTQYF. In DNA form, the CDR3 reads TGTGCCAGCAGTTCCCCGGGGGGGGTTGGTACAGATACGCAGTATTTT. This rearrangement joins TRBV28 to TRBJ2-3, with TRBD2 matching over 8 bases. The CDR3 length is 16 residues. CDR1 is MDHEN, CDR2 SYDVKM, per germline. The J segment lost 3 bases and the V segment lost 4 bases, leaving 9 bases of the junction unmatched.

Written as DNA, the CDR3 is TGTGCCAGCAGTGATCTCCGGACACTCATGAACACTGAAGCTTTCTTT. Translation: CASSDLRTLMNTEAFF. The genes are TRBV6-1 and TRBJ1-1, with D perhaps TRBD1 (5 bases). Germline loops: CDR1 MNHNS, CDR2 SASEGT. Trimming took off 3 bases at V and 0 bases at J, with 14 bases between the two ends. The CDR3 contains 16 residues.

This clone was counted a few times. V gene TRBV6-5 combines with J gene TRBJ1-1; tentatively, D is TRBD1 (5 bases). The CDR3 is 14 amino acids. V lost 0 bases to trimming and J lost 2 bases, with 7 bases between them. Germline V lookup: CDR1 MNHEY, CDR2 SVGAGI. The CDR3, as DNA: TGTGCCAGCAGTTACTCGGGGGGTAACACTGAAGCTTTCTTT. This codes for CASSYSGGNTEAFF.

The chain combines TRBV7-2 with TRBJ2-1; 13 nucleotides line up with TRBD2. Germline CDR1 SGHTA, CDR2 FQGNSA. V lost 1 base, J lost 1 base, and 7 bases stayed unmatched. This CDR3 contains 19 residues. In nucleotides, the CDR3 is TGTGCCAGCAGCTTAGACCCAGGACTAGCGGGGGTTTCCTACAATGAGCAGTTCTTC. It yields the protein CASSLDPGLAGVSYNEQFF.

The chain links TRBV2 to TRBJ2-2; no clear D. The CDR3 loop spans 15 amino acids. V lost 1 base, J lost 4 bases, and 10 bases lay in between. The germline gives CDR1 SNHLY, CDR2 FYNNEI. DNA for the CDR3: TGTGCCAGCAGTGAAGTTCGGGTAGGCACCGGGGAGCTGTTTTTT. It is translated as CASSEVRVGTGELFF.

CDR3 sequence (DNA): TGTGCCAGCAGTGGATTGTCCAAACAGGGGGCCTACGAGCAGTACTTC. As protein: CASSGLSKQGAYEQYF. The chain recombines TRBV6-1 with TRBJ2-7, with 8 bases lining up with TRBD1. The CDR3 length is 16 residues. V was clipped by 4 bases and J by 2 bases; unmatched bases: 10. Germline CDR1 and CDR2: MNHNS and SASEGT.

This clone was seen a few times. This chain uses TRBV5-1 with TRBJ1-1; the D gene is possibly TRBD1 (6 bases). This CDR3 contains 14 residues. V was clipped by 0 bases and J by 6 bases, with 12 bases between them. Germline V CDR1 and CDR2: SGHRS, YFSETQ. The CDR3 loop reads CASSLGRGDPEAFF. DNA of the CDR3: TGCGCCAGCAGCTTGGGCAGGGGAGACCCTGAAGCTTTCTTT.

J is TRBJ1-5 and V is TRBV18; a weak D match, TRBD1 (5 bases). The V gene's germline CDR1 is KGHSH and CDR2 LQKENI. The CDR3 is 14 amino acids. V was cut by 4 bases and J by 8 bases, with 15 bases left in between. CDR3 sequence: CASSLPGRLEPQHF. The CDR3 DNA follows: TGTGCCAGCTCACTACCGGGGCGCCTCGAGCCCCAGCATTTT.

The V and J genes are TRBV9 and TRBJ1-1, with a tentative D call TRBD1 (5 bases). This CDR3 is built from 19 residues. V was shortened by 0 bases and J by 0 bases, with 21 bases between the two germline ends. CDR1 and CDR2 (germline): SGDLS, YYNGEE. CDR3 sequence reads: CASSVDGGRLQSLNTEAFF. The CDR3, as DNA: TGTGCCAGCAGCGTAGACGGGGGACGCCTGCAATCCCTGAACACTGAAGCTTTCTTT.

The chain has TRBV28 and TRBJ1-6; D unresolved. Trimming left V 3 bases short and J 6 bases short, with 12 bases between. The CDR3 is 15 residues long. Germline values: CDR1 MDHEN, CDR2 SYDVKM. In DNA form, the CDR3 reads TGTGCCAGCAGTTTCGTGGAGGGATTTAATTCACCCCTCCACTTT. This codes for CASSFVEGFNSPLHF.

The count of this clone is one. The V gene is TRBV16, the J gene TRBJ2-7, with D perhaps matching TRBD1 (5 bases). Germline CDR1 KGHSY, CDR2 FQNENV. Trimming cost V 0 bases and J 2 bases, with 8 bases left between them. CDR3 length: 14 residues. CDR3 nucleotides: TGTGCCAGCAGCCAATCACCAGGGACCTACGAGCAGTACTTC. Translating gives CASSQSPGTYEQYF.

This clone was detected once. V and J are TRBV28 and TRBJ2-2; D is uncertain. Germline CDR1 and CDR2: MDHEN and SYDVKM. Between the trimmed V and J ends, which lost 6 bases and 2 bases, there was a span of 10 bases. The CDR3 runs 14 residues. CDR3 amino acids: CASRDIENTGELFF. The CDR3, as DNA: TGTGCCAGCAGAGACATCGAAAACACCGGGGAGCTGTTTTTT.

DNA of the CDR3: TGTGCCTGCCCGGGACTTCGGCGAGAGACCCAGTACTTC. Protein product: CACPGLRRETQYF. The rearrangement uses TRBV30 and TRBJ2-5; D is perhaps TRBD2 (6 bases). Germline V CDR1 and CDR2: GTSNPN, SVGIG (reference sequence). Trimming took off 6 bases at V and 4 bases at J, with 15 bases between the two ends. The CDR3 runs to 13 residues.

A single count supports this clone. This rearrangement joins TRBV29-1 to TRBJ2-3, with a tentative D call TRBD2 (6 bases). Trimming took off 3 bases at V and 6 bases at J, with 13 bases between the two ends. CDR3 length: 13 amino acids. Germline CDR1 and CDR2: SQVTM and ANQGSEA. The CDR3 sequence: CSVDRDRGDTQYF. DNA of the CDR3: TGCAGCGTTGATAGGGACCGGGGGGATACGCAGTATTTT.